The rows below give T cell receptor beta chains drawn from one sample of a study of response to subunit inactivated influenza vaccine. MiXCR, applied by TCRdb to the RT-PCR reads, yields one record per CDR3 protein. This sample has 450,000 to 500,000 distinct CDR3 sequences, with around 9.9% found just once. The sequenced sample was PBMCs from blood, obtained roughly 6 weeks after vaccination. The receptors derive from a man over 45 who received an inactivated influenza vaccine. CDR3s include the opening cysteine and the closing phenylalanine or tryptophan. A D gene is named only where the DNA matches it firmly. Rows give clone size only sometimes, using once, few, many, or a class for an expanded clone.

d_call	clone_size	v_call	j_call	cdr3_nt	cdr3_aa
NA	few	TRBV20-1	TRBJ2-1	TGCAGTGCTAGAGGAGCAGTCTTCAATGAGCAGTTCTTC	CSARGAVFNEQFF
NA	many	TRBV5-1	TRBJ2-7	TGCGCCAGCAGCTTGGGGTCCTATCCAGGGACCTACGAGCAGTACTTC	CASSLGSYPGTYEQYF
NA	few	TRBV5-1	TRBJ2-5	TGCGCCAGCAGCTTGAAGGCAGCCGAGACCCAGTACTTC	CASSLKAAETQYF
NA	many	TRBV28	TRBJ1-5	TGTGCCAGCATGACTATGTCAAACAATCAGCCCCAGCATTTT	CASMTMSNNQPQHF
TRBD2	NA	TRBV24-1	TRBJ2-2	TGTGCCACCAGTGATTTTCGGGGGAGGGGGAACACCGGGGAGCTGTTTTTT	CATSDFRGRGNTGELFF
NA	NA	TRBV21-1	TRBJ1-1	TGTGTCAGCACCTTAGGAGGGGTTAACACTGAAGCTTTCTTT	CVSTLGGVNTEAFF
NA	few	TRBV15	TRBJ2-7	TGTGCCACCAGCAGACCCCGGGGCGTGGGCTCCTACGAGCAGTACTTC	CATSRPRGVGSYEQYF
TRBD2	NA	TRBV28	TRBJ2-5	TGTGCCAGCAGTTACCTTCTAGCGGGGGGCGAGACCCAGTACTTC	CASSYLLAGGETQYF
TRBD1	few	TRBV6-2/TRBV6-3	TRBJ1-1	TGTGCCAGCAGTTACTCGACAGGGGGAGTAAACACTGAAGCTTTCTTT	CASSYSTGGVNTEAFF
TRBD1	many	TRBV29-1	TRBJ2-1	TGCAGCGTTACAGGGGATTACAATGAGCAGTTCTTC	CSVTGDYNEQFF
NA	many	TRBV20-1	TRBJ2-5	TGCAGTGCCCGGGACCTAAACCAAGAGACCCAGTACTTC	CSARDLNQETQYF
NA	NA	TRBV7-6	TRBJ2-1	TGTGCCAGCAGCATAGGCGCCGCCCTTGACAATGAGCAGTTCTTC	CASSIGAALDNEQFF
NA	few	TRBV6-1	TRBJ2-2	TGTGCCAGCAGTCCCATTGTCGGCAGAGTCTCCGCCGGGGAGCTGTTTTTT	CASSPIVGRVSAGELFF
NA	NA	TRBV6-2/TRBV6-3	TRBJ2-3	TGTGCCAGCAGTTACGATGCAGGGGTCCGCACAGATACGCAGTATTTT	CASSYDAGVRTDTQYF
NA	many	TRBV29-1	TRBJ2-3	TGCAGCGTGAGGCCCCGTGCAGATACGCAGTATTTT	CSVRPRADTQYF
NA	NA	TRBV6-6	TRBJ2-7	TGTGCCAGCAGTTACAGGGAGGCCTACGAGCAGTACTTC	CASSYREAYEQYF
NA	few	TRBV4-1	TRBJ2-7	TGCGCCAGCAGCCAAAGTCCAACCTACGAGCAGTACTTC	CASSQSPTYEQYF
TRBD2	few	TRBV14	TRBJ2-3	TGTGCCAGCAGCCAAGTTCAGAGCGGGAGGAGCCATTTT	CASSQVQSGRSHF
NA	few	TRBV9	TRBJ2-3	TGTGCCAGCAGCGCAGCGGGCTATACGCAGTATTTT	CASSAAGYTQYF
TRBD1	NA	TRBV7-9	TRBJ1-1	TGTGCCAGCAGAAACAGGGGGCGCGAAGCTTTCTTT	CASRNRGREAFF
NA	many	TRBV20-1	TRBJ1-2	TGCAGTGCTAGCAACAGGGTGACTTTAGGTTATGGCTACACCTTC	CSASNRVTLGYGYTF
NA	NA	TRBV9	TRBJ2-3	TGTGCCAGCAGCGTAGTGGGGGGGCGCACAGATACGCAGTATTTT	CASSVVGGRTDTQYF
TRBD2	few	TRBV20-1	TRBJ2-7	TGCAGTGCGCCCCGGGGGGGAGTGGGGGAGCAGTACTTC	CSAPRGGVGEQYF
NA	many	TRBV7-8	TRBJ2-7	TGTGCCAGCAGCCAGGGAGAGGTGGGCGAGCAGTACTTC	CASSQGEVGEQYF
NA	NA	TRBV9	TRBJ2-1	TGTGCCAGCATGGGACTTACAAATGAGCAGTTCTTC	CASMGLTNEQFF
NA	NA	TRBV7-9	TRBJ2-2	TGTGCCAGCAGCTCCATGGCGGCACCCCCGAACACCGGGGAGCTGTTTTTT	CASSSMAAPPNTGELFF
TRBD2	NA	TRBV20-1	TRBJ2-3	TGCAGTGCTAGAGGTCCTAGCGGGAGGGATCCCACAGATACGCAGTATTTT	CSARGPSGRDPTDTQYF
TRBD1	few	TRBV20-1	TRBJ1-6	TGCAGTGCTAGTTCAGGGGGAAGCGGTAATTCACCCCTCCACTTT	CSASSGGSGNSPLHF
TRBD2	many	TRBV12-3/TRBV12-4	TRBJ2-2	TGTGCCAGCAGTCCCTATAGCGGGGGGATTCCCGGGGAGCTGTTTTTT	CASSPYSGGIPGELFF
NA	few	TRBV5-6	TRBJ1-2	TGTGCCAGCAGCTTGCAGGTGTGGGGCTATGGCTACACCTTC	CASSLQVWGYGYTF
TRBD1	NA	TRBV20-1	TRBJ2-2	TGCAGTGCTAGAATTTACCCGGGACAGGGGTTAGGAGGGTTTACCGGGGAGCTGTTTTTT	CSARIYPGQGLGGFTGELFF
NA	NA	TRBV27	TRBJ1-2	TGTGCCAGCAGTCCCGAGGGACACCTAGGGACCTCTAACTATGGCTACACCTTC	CASSPEGHLGTSNYGYTF
NA	NA	TRBV24-1	TRBJ2-3	TGTGCCACCAGTGATCAAAGGACCCGGCTGTCAGATACGCAGTATTTT	CATSDQRTRLSDTQYF
TRBD1	few	TRBV3-1	TRBJ2-1	TGTGCCAGCAGCCAAGATTTATATTATCCCGGGACAGGGTCGTGTTGCAATGAGCAGTTCTTC	CASSQDLYYPGTGSCCNEQFF
NA	few	TRBV6-2/TRBV6-3	TRBJ2-7	TGTGCCAGCAGTTACTCGATCCCAGAAGGGGGTCTCGAGCAGTACTTC	CASSYSIPEGGLEQYF
NA	few	TRBV10-3	TRBJ2-4	TGTGCCAGCAGGACAGAGAAAAACATTCAGTACTTC	CASRTEKNIQYF
NA	many	TRBV12-3/TRBV12-4	TRBJ1-5	TGTGCCAGCAGTCACCTGGGCGGGATGAATAGCAATCAGCCCCAGCATTTT	CASSHLGGMNSNQPQHF
TRBD2	NA	TRBV5-1	TRBJ2-7	TGCGCCAGCAGCCCGTCTACTAGCGGGAGGGCCTACGAGCAGTACTTC	CASSPSTSGRAYEQYF
TRBD2	few	TRBV11-2	TRBJ2-5	TGTGCCAGCAGCTCGGGCGCGGGGCGGGGGGGTTCCCAAGAGACCCAGTACTTC	CASSSGAGRGGSQETQYF
NA	once	TRBV4-3	TRBJ1-2	TGCGCCAGCAGCCACGACGGACAGAGCTATGGCTACACCTTC	CASSHDGQSYGYTF
NA	NA	TRBV6-1	TRBJ1-1	TGTGCCAGCAGTGAAGCTCCCAGTAACACTGAAGCTTTCTTT	CASSEAPSNTEAFF
NA	NA	TRBV6-1	TRBJ2-5	TGTGCCAGCCTGATGGACGGGCGGGCCGAGACCCAGTACTTC	CASLMDGRAETQYF
NA	NA	TRBV4-3	TRBJ1-2	TGCGCCAGCAGCCAAGCCTGGCCTAACTATGGCTACACCTTC	CASSQAWPNYGYTF
TRBD1	NA	TRBV27	TRBJ2-7	TGTGCCAGCAGTTTAACAGGGGTAGGTTCGGAGCAGTACTTC	CASSLTGVGSEQYF
NA	many	TRBV10-3	TRBJ2-2	TGTGCTGCGGCAGGGCAGGGAGGTACCGGGGAGCTGTTTTTT	CAAAGQGGTGELFF
TRBD1	few	TRBV6-5	TRBJ2-7	TGTGCCAGCAGTTACAGCCGGGACAGCCAGGGACGGGCGCAGTACTTC	CASSYSRDSQGRAQYF
TRBD2	NA	TRBV29-1	TRBJ2-3	TGCAGCGTTGATTTGCGGCTAGCGGGAGCTGTAGATACGCAGTATTTT	CSVDLRLAGAVDTQYF
NA	many	TRBV7-6	TRBJ1-4	TGTGCCAGCAGTAGAAACGGCAGGGTGGGTGAAAAACTGTTTTTT	CASSRNGRVGEKLFF
NA	few	TRBV5-1	TRBJ1-1	TGCGCCAGCAGCCCTCTCCGGGTGGGAGGCACTGAAGCTTTCTTT	CASSPLRVGGTEAFF
NA	NA	TRBV2	TRBJ2-7	TGTGCCAGCAGTATATCCTCGGGGGACTACGAGCAGTACTTC	CASSISSGDYEQYF
TRBD1	few	TRBV7-9	TRBJ1-2	TGTGCCAGTCAGGGGGGCAGGGACGGCGTGGGCTACACCTTC	CASQGGRDGVGYTF
TRBD1	NA	TRBV28	TRBJ2-6	TGTGCCAGCAGTCCACCGGGACAGGTCCTATCTGGGGCCAACGTCCTGACTTTC	CASSPPGQVLSGANVLTF
NA	few	TRBV7-9	TRBJ1-4	TGTGCCAGCAGCTTTAACAGCCTTAATGAAAAACTGTTTTTT	CASSFNSLNEKLFF
NA	NA	TRBV20-1	TRBJ1-2	TGCAGTGCTGGGACGGATGGCTACACCTTC	CSAGTDGYTF
NA	many	TRBV3-1	TRBJ2-5	TGTGCCAGCAGCCCGGGACACCGCCAAGAGACCCAGTACTTC	CASSPGHRQETQYF
NA	many	TRBV5-1	TRBJ2-3	TGCGCCAGCAGCTTGGATACCGGGAGTTACGATACGCAGTATTTT	CASSLDTGSYDTQYF
NA	NA	TRBV21-1	TRBJ2-1	TGTGCCAGCAGCAATCGGACAGCTCTGAAAGCGGGAGAAGCAGGTAATGAGCAGTTCTTC	CASSNRTALKAGEAGNEQFF